This paragraph covers one T cell receptor (beta chain) sequence. Its antigen remains unknown. The V end was cut by 3 bases, the J end by 14 bases, with 14 bases between. Germline lookup yields CDR1 LNHDA and CDR2 SQIVND (reference sequence). This CDR3 is 13 amino acids long. The data were taken from a study of graft-versus-host responses after intestinal transplantation. The data were produced by immunoSEQ multiplex PCR, yet TCRdb's version contains in-frame clones alone and is incomplete. The data show 96,000 or so clones, with 80% to 95% seen just once and around 0.17% held by the top ten. The chain carries TRBV19 and TRBJ1-6; weak D call: TRBD1 (6 bases). The specimen was unstimulated CD4+ T cells sorted from spleen or lymph node cells, collected before intestinal transplant. The clonotype originates from a human donor who received an intestinal transplant. In DNA, the CDR3 is TGTGCCAGTAGTATGACAGGTGGTTTGACCCTCCACTTT. Residues: CASSMTGGLTLHF.